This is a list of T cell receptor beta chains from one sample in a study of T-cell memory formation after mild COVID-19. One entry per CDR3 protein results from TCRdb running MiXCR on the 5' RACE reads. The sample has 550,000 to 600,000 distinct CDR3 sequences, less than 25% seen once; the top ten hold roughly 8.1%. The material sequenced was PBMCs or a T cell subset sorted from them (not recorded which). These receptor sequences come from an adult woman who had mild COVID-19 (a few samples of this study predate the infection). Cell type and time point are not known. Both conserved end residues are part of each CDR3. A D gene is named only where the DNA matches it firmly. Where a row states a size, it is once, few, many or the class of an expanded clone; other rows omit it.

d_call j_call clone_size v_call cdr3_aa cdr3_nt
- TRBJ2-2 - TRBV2 CASIIGQGPHTGELFF TGTGCCAGCATCATTGGGCAGGGCCCCCACACCGGGGAGCTGTTTTTT
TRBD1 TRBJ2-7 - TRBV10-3 CAITPGQGSLGEQYF TGTGCCATAACACCGGGACAGGGATCCTTGGGCGAGCAGTACTTC
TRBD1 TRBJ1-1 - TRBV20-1 CSARARQGNTEAFF TGCAGTGCTAGAGCGAGACAGGGAAACACTGAAGCTTTCTTT
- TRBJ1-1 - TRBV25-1 CASSDWDGGGTEAFF TGTGCCAGCAGTGATTGGGACGGGGGAGGCACTGAAGCTTTCTTT
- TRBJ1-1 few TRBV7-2 CASSLGYPEAFF TGTGCCAGCAGCTTAGGTTATCCTGAAGCTTTCTTT
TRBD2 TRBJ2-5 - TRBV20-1 CSAKGLAGGETQYF TGCAGTGCAAAGGGACTAGCGGGAGGAGAGACCCAGTACTTC
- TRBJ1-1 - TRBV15 CATSRAGTPAFGAFF TGTGCCACCAGCAGAGCCGGGACCCCCGCCTTTGGAGCTTTCTTT
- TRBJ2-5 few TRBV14 CASSQDRWAGETQYF TGTGCCAGCAGCCAAGATCGTTGGGCCGGGGAGACCCAGTACTTC
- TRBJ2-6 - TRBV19 CASSDISSGANVLTF TGTGCCAGTAGTGACATAAGCTCTGGGGCCAACGTCCTGACTTTC
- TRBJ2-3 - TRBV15 CATSRVLGREDTQYF TGTGCCACCAGCAGAGTCTTGGGCCGCGAGGATACGCAGTATTTT
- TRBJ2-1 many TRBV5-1 CASSLGGHNEQFF TGCGCCAGCAGCTTGGGAGGGCACAATGAGCAGTTCTTC
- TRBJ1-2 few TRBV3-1 CASSQVYVKENYGYTF TGTGCCAGCAGCCAAGTGTATGTCAAGGAAAACTATGGCTACACCTTC
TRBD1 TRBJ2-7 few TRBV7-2 CASSSPRDSSYEQYF TGTGCCAGCAGCTCCCCCCGGGACAGCTCCTACGAGCAGTACTTC
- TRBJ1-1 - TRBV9 CASSVGGPTEAFF TGTGCCAGCAGCGTAGGGGGGCCTACTGAAGCTTTCTTT
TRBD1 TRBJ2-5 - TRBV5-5 CASRTTGTETQYF TGTGCCAGCAGGACGACAGGGACAGAGACCCAGTACTTC
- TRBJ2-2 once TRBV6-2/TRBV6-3 CASRLAGSDTGELFF TGTGCCAGCAGACTAGCAGGTTCGGACACCGGGGAGCTGTTTTTT
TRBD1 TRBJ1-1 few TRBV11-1 CASSFGTGGTEAFF TGTGCCAGCAGCTTTGGTACAGGGGGCACTGAAGCTTTCTTT
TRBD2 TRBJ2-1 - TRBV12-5 CASGPGLALVFF TGTGCTAGTGGTCCCGGACTAGCGCTAGTGTTCTTC
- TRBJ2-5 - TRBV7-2 CASSSDLTPYF TGTGCCAGCAGTTCCGACCTGACCCCGTACTTC
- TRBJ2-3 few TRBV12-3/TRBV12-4 CASSWIVTDTQYF TGTGCCAGCAGTTGGATAGTGACAGATACGCAGTATTTT
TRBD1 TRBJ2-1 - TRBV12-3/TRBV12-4 CASKTGVVNEQFF TGTGCCAGCAAAACAGGGGTTGTGAATGAGCAGTTCTTC
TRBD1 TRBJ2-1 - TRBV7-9 CASSLTLGTGVMVNEQFF TGTGCCAGCAGCTTAACATTGGGGACAGGGGTAATGGTCAATGAGCAGTTCTTC
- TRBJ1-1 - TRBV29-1 CSVEAEAFF TGCAGCGTTGAAGCTGAAGCTTTCTTT
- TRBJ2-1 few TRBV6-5 CASSYLLSSYNEQFF TGTGCCAGCAGTTACCTGTTAAGCTCCTACAATGAGCAGTTCTTC
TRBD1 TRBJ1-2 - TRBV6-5 CASRATGTDGYTF TGTGCCAGCAGGGCTACAGGGACAGATGGCTACACCTTC
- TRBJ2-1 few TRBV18 CASSLIDNEQFF TGTGCCAGCTCCCTTATTGACAATGAGCAGTTCTTC
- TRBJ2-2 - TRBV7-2 CASSLEDVGELFF TGTGCCAGCAGCTTAGAGGATGTCGGGGAGCTGTTTTTT
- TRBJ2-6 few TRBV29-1 CSVEPSDMSSGANVLTF TGCAGCGTTGAACCATCGGACATGTCCTCTGGGGCCAACGTCCTGACTTTC
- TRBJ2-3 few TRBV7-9 CASSLDGVSTDTQYF TGTGCCAGCAGCTTAGACGGTGTGAGCACAGATACGCAGTATTTT
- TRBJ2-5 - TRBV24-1 CATSDHFGTIGTQYF TGTGCCACCAGTGATCACTTCGGGACAATCGGGACCCAGTACTTC
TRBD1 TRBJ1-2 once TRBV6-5 CASSYRQGGNYGYTF TGTGCCAGCAGTTACCGACAGGGCGGAAACTATGGCTACACCTTC
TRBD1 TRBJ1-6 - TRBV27 CASKAAGTDARALHF TGTGCCAGCAAAGCCGCCGGGACAGACGCTAGGGCCCTCCACTTT
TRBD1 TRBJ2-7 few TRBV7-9 CASSLLLQTGGFPYEQYF TGTGCCAGCAGCTTACTACTCCAGACAGGGGGTTTCCCCTACGAGCAGTACTTC
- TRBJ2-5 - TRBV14 CASSQGLGETQYF TGTGCCAGCAGCCAAGGATTGGGCGAGACCCAGTACTTC
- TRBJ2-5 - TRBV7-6 CASSLGLGAQETQYF TGTGCCAGCAGCTTAGGGTTGGGTGCACAAGAGACCCAGTACTTC
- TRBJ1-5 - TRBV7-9 CASSSQNGNQPQHF TGTGCCAGCAGCTCACAGAACGGCAATCAGCCCCAGCATTTT
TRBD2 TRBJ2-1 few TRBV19 CASAFSGRPYNEQFF TGTGCCAGTGCCTTCAGCGGGAGACCCTACAATGAGCAGTTCTTC
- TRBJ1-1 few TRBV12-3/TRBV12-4 CASSLDMRRREAFF TGTGCCAGCAGTCTAGATATGCGACGGCGGGAAGCTTTCTTT
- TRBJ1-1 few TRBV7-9 CASSLAGLPEAFF TGTGCCAGCAGCTTAGCAGGGTTACCTGAAGCTTTCTTT
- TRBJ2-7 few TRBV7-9 CASSFGPGEKRHEQYF TGTGCCAGCAGCTTCGGACCAGGGGAGAAGCGTCACGAGCAGTACTTC
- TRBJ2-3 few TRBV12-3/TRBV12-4 CASSLANADTQYF TGTGCCAGCAGTTTAGCGAATGCGGATACGCAGTATTTT
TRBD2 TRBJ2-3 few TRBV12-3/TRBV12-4 CASTTRLAGPTDTQYF TGTGCCAGCACCACTAGGTTAGCGGGACCGACAGATACGCAGTATTTT
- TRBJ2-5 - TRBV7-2 CASSLSTIQETQYF TGTGCCAGCAGCTTAAGTACTATCCAGGAGACCCAGTACTTC
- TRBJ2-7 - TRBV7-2 CATPGSSYEQYF TGTGCCACCCCAGGGAGCTCCTACGAGCAGTACTTC
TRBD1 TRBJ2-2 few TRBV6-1 CATDRVTGELFF TGTGCCACCGACAGGGTCACCGGGGAGCTGTTTTTT
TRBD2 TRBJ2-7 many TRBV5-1 CASSPGLAGDEQYF TGCGCCAGCAGCCCGGGACTAGCGGGGGACGAGCAGTACTTC
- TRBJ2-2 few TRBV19 CASRRQGMNTGELFF TGTGCCAGTAGAAGGCAGGGGATGAACACCGGGGAGCTGTTTTTT
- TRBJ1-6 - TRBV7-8 CASASVGSPLHF TGTGCCAGCGCCTCCGTTGGGTCACCCCTCCACTTT
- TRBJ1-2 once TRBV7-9 CASSLVEVNYGYTF TGTGCCAGCAGCTTAGTGGAGGTTAACTATGGCTACACCTTC
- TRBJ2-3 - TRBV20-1 CSALDSATSTDTQYF TGCAGTGCTCTCGACAGTGCAACTAGCACAGATACGCAGTATTTT
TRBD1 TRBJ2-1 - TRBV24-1 CATAGQDVYEQFF TGTGCCACCGCCGGACAGGATGTATATGAGCAGTTCTTC
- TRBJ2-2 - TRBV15 CATSRDFGQGMNTGELFF TGTGCCACCAGCAGAGATTTCGGGCAGGGGATGAACACCGGGGAGCTGTTTTTT
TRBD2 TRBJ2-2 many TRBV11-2 CASSPRSGVNTGELFF TGTGCCAGCAGCCCCCGAAGCGGGGTCAACACCGGGGAGCTGTTTTTT
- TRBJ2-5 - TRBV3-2 CASSQHSREVGETQYF TGTGCCAGCAGCCAACACTCGCGGGAGGTCGGAGAGACCCAGTACTTC
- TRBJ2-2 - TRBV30 CAWSASSPGELFF TGTGCCTGGAGCGCCTCCAGTCCCGGGGAGCTGTTTTTT
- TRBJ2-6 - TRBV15 CATSRVGGSGANVLTF TGTGCCACCAGCAGAGTGGGGGGCTCTGGGGCCAACGTCCTGACTTTC
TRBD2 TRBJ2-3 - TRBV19 CASSGDYLTSRVTDTQYF TGTGCCAGTAGTGGGGACTACCTCACTTCTCGTGTCACAGATACGCAGTATTTT
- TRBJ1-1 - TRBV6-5 CASRMTVNTEAFF TGTGCCAGCAGGATGACGGTGAACACTGAAGCTTTCTTT
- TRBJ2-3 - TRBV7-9 CASSPLRSSRPTAYTQYF TGTGCCAGCAGCCCCCTCAGGTCGTCCCGTCCGACCGCTTATACGCAGTATTTT
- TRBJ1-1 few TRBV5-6 CASSLVDPTEAFF TGTGCCAGCAGCTTGGTTGACCCAACTGAAGCTTTCTTT